Shown below are 17 T cell receptor beta chains from a single sample sequenced in a study of cytomegalovirus exposure and HLA in healthy donors. Using immunoSEQ multiplex PCR, the repertoire was profiled, and TCRdb retains in-frame clones only, with some absent. The sample shows tens of thousands of clones, 85% to 95% of them seen only once. Sequenced sample: PBMCs. The origin of the receptors is a man younger than 35 in good health and CMV-seronegative.

The genes are TRBV7-9 and TRBJ1-2; D gene unclear. Germline V gene lookup returns CDR1 SEHNR and CDR2 FQNEAQ (reference sequence). The length of the CDR3 is 13 residues. V gave up 5 bases and J gave up 6 bases, with 13 bases separating them. CDR3 nucleotide sequence: TGTGCCAGCAGCCTGGATTGGGCAGATGGCTACACCTTC. Translating it yields CASSLDWADGYTF.

The rearrangement joins TRBV10-2 to TRBJ2-3, with D perhaps matching TRBD1 (6 bases). The CDR3 extends over 15 amino acids. Germline V gene lookup returns CDR1 WSHSY and CDR2 SAAADI. Trimming stripped 2 bases from V and 2 bases from J, with 11 bases between. The CDR3 coding sequence is TGCGCCAGCAGTGAGCCGGGACATCTCACAGATACGCAGTATTTT. Translated, it gives CASSEPGHLTDTQYF.

V usage is TRBV19 and J usage is TRBJ1-6; weak D call: TRBD1 (6 bases). The CDR3 spans 13 residues. CDR1 and CDR2 from the germline V gene are LNHDA and SQIVND (reference sequence). V lost 4 bases and J 9 bases, leaving 10 bases between the germline ends. CDR3 sequence: CASSTDRFSPLHF. The CDR3 nucleotides are TGTGCCAGTAGTACTGACAGGTTTTCACCCCTCCACTTT.

This clone was recorded only once. The J gene is TRBJ2-3, the V gene TRBV7-3; a weak D match, TRBD2 (5 bases). V was pared by 5 bases and J by 4 bases, with 7 bases between. CDR3 size: 12 residues. Germline V gene lookup returns CDR1 SGHTA and CDR2 FQGTGA. The CDR3 DNA reads TGTGCCAGCAGCCCCGGGGCAGATACGCAGTATTTT. This gives the protein CASSPGADTQYF.

The V gene is TRBV5-1, the J gene TRBJ1-1, with D possibly matching TRBD1 (6 bases). CDR3 length: 16 residues. In germline, CDR1 is SGHRS, CDR2 YFSETQ. V lost 0 bases, J lost 3 bases, and 15 bases lay in between. The CDR3 spells CASSLAYGQGYTEAFF. The CDR3 DNA follows: TGCGCCAGCAGCTTGGCTTATGGGCAGGGGTACACTGAAGCTTTCTTT.

The chain links TRBV27 to TRBJ2-1, with 13 bases identical to TRBD2. After removal of 0 bases from V and 5 bases from J, the junction contained 1 base not matched to a gene. Germline-derived CDR1 and CDR2 are MNHEY and SMNVEV (reference sequence). There are 16 residues in the CDR3. As DNA, the CDR3 is TGTGCCAGCAGTTTATCGGGACTAGCGGGAAACAATGAGCAGTTCTTC. Its protein is CASSLSGLAGNNEQFF.

The genes are TRBV28 and TRBJ2-7, with a possible D match to TRBD2 (6 bases). The germline V gene encodes CDR1 MDHEN and CDR2 SYDVKM. Trimming stripped 4 bases from V and 3 bases from J, with 19 bases between. This CDR3 is 16 amino acids long. The CDR3: CASSSTFSGAYYEQYF. The CDR3 region has the DNA TGTGCCAGCAGTTCAACCTTTAGCGGAGCTTACTACGAGCAGTACTTC.

J is TRBJ2-3 and V is TRBV7-2; D possibly corresponds to TRBD1 (6 bases). Trimming left V 4 bases short and J 2 bases short, with 16 bases between. CDR3 length: 16 residues. Germline CDR1 SGHTA, CDR2 FQGNSA. The CDR3 sequence: CASSSIGGGPTDTQYF. The DNA of the CDR3 is TGTGCCAGCAGCTCCATAGGGGGTGGGCCCACAGATACGCAGTATTTT.

The chain is built from TRBV6-1 and TRBJ1-2; D perhaps matches TRBD1 (5 bases). CDR1 MNHNS and CDR2 SASEGT come from the germline V gene. Deletions cut 0 bases from V and 2 bases from J, with 10 bases between. This CDR3 is 15 amino acids long. CDR3 in amino acids: CASSEALGGNYGYTF. The CDR3, as DNA: TGTGCCAGCAGTGAAGCGCTGGGGGGGAACTATGGCTACACCTTC.

The chain joins TRBV5-6 to TRBJ2-2, with TRBD2 as a possible D gene (6 bases). Germline CDR1 and CDR2: SGHDT and YYEEEE. The CDR3 runs to 15 residues. V gave up 2 bases and J gave up 0 bases, with 8 bases separating them. The CDR3 is CASSFGTSNTGELFF. CDR3 nucleotides: TGTGCCAGCAGCTTCGGGACTTCGAACACCGGGGAGCTGTTTTTT.

The rearrangement uses TRBV7-7 and TRBJ2-1; weak D call: TRBD1 (6 bases). The germline V gene has CDR1 SSHAT and CDR2 FNYEAQ (reference sequence). CDR3 size: 15 residues. The CDR3 DNA reads TGTGCTAGCTCCACTCGTGGGGGCCCCTACAATGAGCAGTTCTTC. It is translated as CASSTRGGPYNEQFF.

This clone occurred a few times. This rearrangement joins TRBV6-5 to TRBJ2-3; 12 nucleotides agree with TRBD1. The germline V gene encodes CDR1 MNHEY and CDR2 SVGAGI. With 2 bases clipped from V and 5 bases from J, the junction kept 2 bases outside the gene matches. This CDR3 spans 15 amino acids. CDR3 region: CASSYGTGGVDTQYF. The CDR3 nucleotides read TGTGCCAGCAGTTACGGGACAGGGGGCGTAGATACGCAGTATTTT.

V and J are TRBV30 and TRBJ2-3; TRBD2 might be the D (5 bases). Germline CDR1 and CDR2: GTSNPN and SVGIG (reference sequence). This CDR3 region has 13 residues. The V gene lost 0 bases and the J gene lost 6 bases, with 10 bases spanning the gap. CDR3 bases: TGTGCCTGGAGTGTATCCAGAGGGGATACGCAGTATTTT. This codes for CAWSVSRGDTQYF.

This clone appeared once. This chain's CDR3 is CASATLAGNEQFF. The CDR3 DNA reads as TGCGCCAGCGCCACCTTAGCGGGCAATGAGCAGTTCTTC. This sequence joins TRBV5-1 and TRBJ2-1, with 7 bases that match TRBD2. The CDR3 sequence is 13 residues long. Trimming removed 7 bases from V and 6 bases from J; junction bases left unmatched: 7. Germline CDR1 reads SGHRS; CDR2 reads YFSETQ.

CDR3 sequence: CASSLGWTNYEQYF. The CDR3 DNA is TGTGCCAGCAGCCTCGGCTGGACAAATTACGAGCAGTACTTC. J is TRBJ2-7 and V is TRBV11-2; a possible D gene is TRBD1 (5 bases). Germline assignment: CDR1 SGHAT and CDR2 FQNNGV. Deletions cut 5 bases from V and 4 bases from J, with 15 bases between. There are 14 residues in the CDR3.

As concerns this clone: Relative to the germline gene, one junction end is altered; a read error may explain this. The rearrangement links TRBV7-7 to TRBJ2-5, with 7 bases that match TRBD1. Germline CDR1 SSHAT, CDR2 FNYEAQ (reference sequence). The CDR3 runs to 15 residues. Here the CDR3 DNA reads TGTGCTAGCAGCTTAGTTGGGACAGCACAAGAGACCCAGTACTTC. Its protein product is CASSLVGTAQETQYF.

The chain couples TRBV7-9 to TRBJ2-3, with 8 bases matching TRBD2. The J segment lost 4 bases and the V segment lost 3 bases, leaving 6 bases of the junction unmatched. The CDR3 contains 15 residues. Germline V lookup: CDR1 SEHNR, CDR2 FQNEAQ (reference sequence). In nucleotides, the CDR3 is TGTGCCAGCAGCTTGCTTAGCGGGACCTCAGATACGCAGTATTTT. As protein: CASSLLSGTSDTQYF.